A single sample gave rise to the 15 T cell receptor beta chains below, sequenced in a study of CD4 T cells in relation to SARS-CoV-2 and coronaviruses. CD4+ T cells from unexposed donors were obtained before the COVID-19 pandemic (2011-2018). After about ten days of culture, CD4+ T cells were isolated. Sequencing was performed with immunoSEQ multiplex PCR; in TCRdb, only in-frame clones are kept and a portion is missing. The sample shows some 15,000 clones, around three quarters of them seen only once. Their recognized antigens are unknown. Sequenced material: CD4+ T cells from PBMCs, cultured in vitro. The receptor source for this set is a human donor in good health.

The chain links TRBV10-3 to TRBJ1-2, with D possibly TRBD1 on 6 matching bases. CDR1 is ENHRY, CDR2 SYGVKD, per germline. The ends were cut back, 3 bases at V and 4 bases at J, with 12 bases in the middle. This CDR3 region has 14 residues. CDR3 coding DNA: TGTGCCATCAGTGAACTGACAGGTTCCTATGGCTACACCTTC. It specifies CAISELTGSYGYTF.

V and J are TRBV7-2 and TRBJ2-5; D might be TRBD1 or TRBD2, each matching 7 bases. Germline V gene lookup returns CDR1 SGHTA and CDR2 FQGNSA. The CDR3 covers 14 residues. V was cut by 7 bases and J by 5 bases, with 17 bases left in between. The CDR3 reads CASTQGGAWETQYF. The CDR3 DNA reads TGTGCCAGCACCCAGGGGGGGGCTTGGGAGACCCAGTACTTC.

CDR3 sequence reads: CASSENTEAFF. Written as DNA, the CDR3 is TGTGCCAGTAGCGAGAACACTGAAGCTTTCTTT. This chain uses TRBV19 with TRBJ1-1; D call uncertain. This CDR3 is 11 amino acids long. The V and J ends lost 6 bases and 1 base respectively, with 3 bases between them. Germline V gene lookup returns CDR1 LNHDA and CDR2 SQIVND (reference sequence).

The chain links TRBV12-3 or TRBV12-4 to TRBJ2-1; 9 bases are shared with TRBD1. Trimming removed 3 bases from V and 9 bases from J; junction bases left unmatched: 0. There are 12 residues in the CDR3. Written as DNA, the CDR3 is TGTGCCAGCAGTTTGGACAGGGGTGAGCAGTTCTTC. Translation: CASSLDRGEQFF.

The rearrangement uses TRBV6-1 and TRBJ2-1; 11 bases agree with TRBD2. Germline V gives CDR1 MNHNS, CDR2 SASEGT. The CDR3 spans 17 residues. V dropped 4 bases and J dropped 0; count of bases not matched to a gene: 5. CDR3 bases: TGTGCCAGCAGTGGAGGGACTAGCGGAAGCTCCTACAATGAGCAGTTCTTC. Translation: CASSGGTSGSSYNEQFF.

CDR3 in amino acids: CASSSSFANTGELFF. The CDR3 DNA reads TGTGCCAGCAGTTCGAGTTTCGCGAACACCGGGGAGCTGTTTTTT. This chain links TRBV7-3 with TRBJ2-2; D not resolved. This CDR3 comprises 15 residues. V dropped 6 bases and J dropped 0 bases, with 11 bases sitting between them. Germline loops: CDR1 SGHTA, CDR2 FQGTGA.

The gene calls are TRBV11-2 and TRBJ2-1; a possible D gene is TRBD2 (5 bases). The CDR3 runs 17 residues. Per germline, CDR1 SGHAT and CDR2 FQNNGV. V was clipped by 1 base and J by 3 bases, with 16 bases between them. The CDR3 bases are TGTGCCAGCAGCTTAGGTTGGGTAGCGAAGAACTACAATGAGCAGTTCTTC. Translation gives CASSLGWVAKNYNEQFF.

The rearrangement uses TRBV11-3 and TRBJ2-3; 7 nucleotides line up with TRBD2. The germline gives CDR1 SGHNT, CDR2 YENEEA. This CDR3 comprises 15 residues. The V segment lost 4 bases and the J segment 0 bases; nucleotides outside the gene matches: 4. CDR3 DNA sequence: TGTGCCAGCAGCTGGGGAGGGAACAGCACAGATACGCAGTATTTT. It yields the protein CASSWGGNSTDTQYF.

In its sample, this clone was seen a few times. CDR3 protein: CAIKGGTYEQYF. The CDR3, as DNA: TGTGCCATCAAGGGCGGTACCTACGAGCAGTACTTC. The chain joins TRBV10-3 to TRBJ2-7; no firm D call. CDR1 and CDR2 from the germline V gene are ENHRY and SYGVKD. The CDR3 sequence is 12 residues long. The V gene lost 7 bases and the J gene lost 2 bases, with 9 bases spanning the gap.

The chain carries TRBV27 and TRBJ2-7; 9 bases align to TRBD1. The junction had 8 bases not matched to a gene; V was cut back by 4 bases and J by 7 bases. The CDR3 spans 14 residues. Germline V CDR1 and CDR2: MNHEY, SMNVEV (reference sequence). Here the CDR3 reads CASSSPGQGREQYF. The DNA of the CDR3 is TGTGCCAGCAGTTCACCGGGACAGGGACGAGAGCAGTACTTC.

This chain uses TRBV9 with TRBJ1-6, with D possibly matching TRBD1 (5 bases). V lost 4 bases and J 7 bases, leaving 15 bases between the germline ends. The CDR3 has 15 amino acids. The V gene's germline CDR1 is SGDLS and CDR2 YYNGEE. The CDR3 reads CASSSSGQGNSPLHF. In nucleotides, the CDR3 is TGTGCCAGCAGCTCCAGTGGGCAGGGAAATTCACCCCTCCACTTT. The full variable domain, rest sourced from reference TRBV9 and TRBJ1-6, is DSGVTQTPKHLITATGQRVTLRCSPRSGDLSVYWYQQSLDQGLQFLIQYYNGEERAKGNILERFSAQQFPDLHSELNLSSLELGDSALYFCASSSSGQGNSPLHFGNGTRLTVT.

The chain has TRBV10-3 and TRBJ1-1; D is perhaps TRBD1 (5 bases). Trimming took off 4 bases at V and 0 bases at J, with 12 bases between the two ends. The V gene's germline CDR1 is ENHRY and CDR2 SYGVKD. CDR3 length: 15 residues. The CDR3, as DNA: TGTGCCATCAGTGGAATCGGGACGGTGAACACTGAAGCTTTCTTT. Translated, it gives CAISGIGTVNTEAFF.

The V call is TRBV9, the J call TRBJ1-1; the D gene is possibly TRBD1 (6 bases). The CDR3 is made up of 12 amino acids. V lost 4 bases to trimming and J lost 4 bases, with 8 bases between them. The germline gives CDR1 SGDLS, CDR2 YYNGEE. CDR3 sequence reads: CASSPGVTEAFF. The CDR3, as DNA: TGTGCCAGCAGCCCAGGGGTCACTGAAGCTTTCTTT.

The chain employs TRBV27 and TRBJ2-1; 7 bases align to TRBD2. Germline values: CDR1 MNHEY, CDR2 SMNVEV (reference sequence). J gave up 7 bases and V 6 bases, and 18 bases lay outside the gene matches. This CDR3 is built from 17 residues. As DNA, the CDR3 is TGTGCCAGCAGACAAGGGTGGCGGGAGTCAATTTGGAATGAGCAGTTCTTC. It encodes CASRQGWRESIWNEQFF.

The J gene is TRBJ2-5, the V gene TRBV14, with D perhaps matching TRBD1 (5 bases). The CDR3 spans 13 residues. Trimming pared 3 bases from V and 5 bases from J, leaving 10 bases between. CDR1 and CDR2 (germline): SGHDN, FVKESK. CDR3 bases: TGTGCCAGCAGCCACCCAGGGTGGGAGACCCAGTACTTC. Translating it yields CASSHPGWETQYF.